These 16 T cell receptor beta chains came from one sample sequenced in a study of blood T cells in healthy people across ages. Using a J-beta primer mix together with a sample-barcoded 5' primer, a second PCR was run for about 7 to 12 cycles. TCRdb fed the 5' RACE reads into MiXCR, producing one record per CDR3 protein. The sample carries around 1,900,000 distinct CDR3 sequences, 39% recorded once. Sequencing was performed on blood. The receptors derive from a human donor in good health.

The chain is built from TRBV7-6 and TRBJ1-2; a weak D match, TRBD1 (6 bases). The CDR3 sequence is 15 residues long. V was clipped by 0 bases and J by 5 bases, with 13 bases between them. Germline assignment: CDR1 SGHVS and CDR2 FNYEAQ. The CDR3 is CASSLAAGEEYGYTF. The DNA of the CDR3 is TGTGCCAGCAGCTTAGCGGCAGGGGAGGAGTATGGCTACACCTTC.

The table lists this clonotype with a few counts. The chain is built from TRBV7-2 and TRBJ2-1, with 8 bases that match TRBD2. The CDR3 totals 16 residues. V shed 5 bases, J shed 9 bases, and the junction held 15 bases outside the gene matches. Germline loops: CDR1 SGHTA, CDR2 FQGNSA. The CDR3 DNA follows: TGTGCCAGCAGCCCCCAAGCGGGGGTAGGTATGGGTGAGCAGTTCTTC. This encodes CASSPQAGVGMGEQFF.

The chain couples TRBV20-1 to TRBJ1-2, with a possible D match to TRBD1 (5 bases). Germline loops: CDR1 DFQATT, CDR2 SNEGSKA (reference sequence). The V gene lost 7 bases and the J gene lost 6 bases, with 21 bases spanning the gap. The CDR3 contains 14 residues. CDR3 residues: CSVPRDGRLDGYTF. CDR3 DNA sequence: TGCAGTGTACCTCGGGACGGAAGATTGGATGGCTACACCTTC.

The table lists this clonotype with a few counts. This chain joins TRBV7-6 and TRBJ2-7; the match to TRBD1 covers 8 bases. Germline lookup yields CDR1 SGHVS and CDR2 FNYEAQ. V lost 0 bases, J lost 7 bases, and 11 bases stayed unmatched. The CDR3 extends over 16 amino acids. This CDR3 reads CASSLALGQAPSEQYF. The CDR3 bases are TGTGCCAGCAGCTTAGCGCTGGGACAGGCCCCATCTGAGCAGTACTTC.

There are many counts of this clonotype. The chain couples TRBV12-3 or TRBV12-4 to TRBJ1-5; TRBD1 might be the D (5 bases). Deletions cut 3 bases from V and 4 bases from J, with 10 bases between. This CDR3 contains 14 residues. The CDR3: CASSLRGTNQPQHF. The CDR3, as DNA: TGTGCCAGCAGTTTGCGAGGGACGAATCAGCCCCAGCATTTT.

This clonotype was observed a handful of times. The chain links TRBV27 to TRBJ2-1; the match to TRBD1 covers 9 bases. This CDR3 spans 16 amino acids. Germline CDR1 MNHEY, CDR2 SMNVEV (reference sequence). The V and J ends lost 6 bases and 7 bases, in that order; junction bases with no gene match: 13. For the CDR3, the DNA is TGTGCCAGCAGGAAATTTACGGGACAGGGTTTAAATGAGCAGTTCTTC. It is translated as CASRKFTGQGLNEQFF.

Note on this clonotype: Sequence at one end of the junction differs from germline and may be a read error. The chain employs TRBV12-3 or TRBV12-4 and TRBJ1-5; D is undetermined. The CDR3 covers 15 residues. The CDR3 nucleotides read TGTGCCAGCACCCCGGAGGGTGTTAACAATCAGCTCCAGCATTTT. Translation: CASTPEGVNNQLQHF.

This clonotype came up a few times. The chain joins TRBV2 to TRBJ2-7; 8 nucleotides line up with TRBD1. This CDR3 comprises 14 residues. Germline V gene lookup returns CDR1 SNHLY and CDR2 FYNNEI. V was pared by 11 bases and J by 5 bases, with 14 bases of the junction left unmatched. Written as DNA, the CDR3 is TGTGCCGTACAACCGGGACAGGTCCCCGACGAGCAGTACTTC. As protein: CAVQPGQVPDEQYF.

In DNA, the CDR3 is TGTGCCAGCAAACCCACAGGGGGTGAAGCTTTCTTT. Amino acids: CASKPTGGEAFF. The V and J genes are TRBV6-1 and TRBJ1-1, with 8 bases fitting TRBD1. The V segment lost 7 bases and the J segment 7 bases; nucleotides outside the gene matches: 5. The CDR3 consists of 12 residues. Germline values: CDR1 MNHNS, CDR2 SASEGT.

This clonotype was seen only a few times. The chain employs TRBV20-1 and TRBJ2-3; 8 bases match TRBD1. The germline V gene encodes CDR1 DFQATT and CDR2 SNEGSKA (reference sequence). This CDR3 contains 15 residues. Unmatched junction bases numbered 12, after V lost 5 bases and J lost 5 bases. CDR3 sequence reads: CSASDTKDRVDTQYF. Written as DNA, the CDR3 is TGCAGTGCTTCGGACACTAAGGACAGGGTAGATACGCAGTATTTT.

The rearrangement links TRBV15 to TRBJ1-3; D unclear. The V end lost 3 bases, the J end lost 4 bases, and 13 bases lay between the germline ends. Germline V gene sequence: CDR1 LNHNV, CDR2 YYDKDF (reference sequence). CDR3 length: 15 residues. The CDR3 here is CATSRELPGGNTIYF. Written as DNA, the CDR3 is TGTGCCACCAGCAGGGAGCTCCCGGGGGGAAACACCATATATTTT.

This clonotype was counted only a few times. The chain employs TRBV18 and TRBJ1-2; D unresolved. V was pared by 8 bases and J by 6 bases, with 16 bases between. The CDR3 length is 13 residues. Germline assignment: CDR1 KGHSH and CDR2 LQKENI. For the CDR3, the DNA is TGTGCCAGCCAGACCAGGCAGGACGATGGCTACACCTTC. Protein sequence: CASQTRQDDGYTF.

This CDR3 reads CATSRFDRAAYNEQFF. DNA for the CDR3: TGTGCCACCAGCAGGTTCGACAGGGCAGCCTACAATGAGCAGTTCTTC. The chain employs TRBV15 and TRBJ2-1; 7 nucleotides match TRBD1. With 3 bases clipped from V and 2 bases from J, the junction kept 7 bases outside the gene matches. CDR3 size: 16 residues. The germline gives CDR1 LNHNV, CDR2 YYDKDF (reference sequence).

The genes are TRBV7-2 and TRBJ2-1, with TRBD2 as a possible D gene (5 bases). This CDR3 has 14 amino acids. Trimming shortened V by 5 bases and J by 4 bases, and 12 bases separated the two germline ends. CDR1 SGHTA and CDR2 FQGNSA come from the germline V gene. This CDR3 is CASSLQTSYNEQFF. The CDR3 DNA reads as TGTGCCAGCAGCCTTCAAACTAGTTACAATGAGCAGTTCTTC.

This chain uses TRBV27 with TRBJ2-3, with D maybe TRBD1 (6 bases). This CDR3 is built from 16 residues. Germline V CDR1 and CDR2: MNHEY, SMNVEV (reference sequence). V was shortened by 0 bases and J by 0 bases, with 10 bases between the two germline ends. The CDR3 DNA reads TGTGCCAGCAGTTTATCTGACAGGTTTAGCACAGATACGCAGTATTTT. This sequence encodes CASSLSDRFSTDTQYF.

This clonotype was counted only a few times. This CDR3 is CASSADSGTQYF. CDR3 coding DNA: TGTGCCAGCAGCGCTGACAGTGGGACCCAGTACTTC. The chain carries TRBV7-6 and TRBJ2-5; D may be TRBD1 (5 bases). The germline gives CDR1 SGHVS, CDR2 FNYEAQ. V was shortened by 5 bases and J by 7 bases, with 11 bases between the two germline ends. The CDR3 totals 12 residues.